This TCR beta chain is drawn from a study of blood T cell repertoires in COVID-19. Study-wide context: There were acute and convalescent COVID-19 samples, and they came from the United States, Italy and Spain.

This CDR3 has 11 residues. Trimming removed 4 bases at V and 4 bases at J, with 8 bases between. Per germline, CDR1 SQVTM and CDR2 ANQGSEA. In the authors' methods: From reference gene primer amplification, estimates of nucleated cell counts were derived. Using immunoSEQ multiplex PCR, the repertoire was profiled, and TCRdb retains in-frame clones only, with some absent. The V and J calls and the clone size are those of that table, but D and trimming were determined from the DNA. The sample yields over 150,000 clones, about four fifths seen once. This chain connects TRBV29-1 to TRBJ2-7; no firm D call. Input material: peripheral blood. The clonotype originates from an elderly woman with COVID-19, enrolled during active disease. The CDR3 sequence: CSVGYGYEQYF. The CDR3 nucleotides read TGCAGCGTTGGCTACGGGTACGAGCAGTACTTC.